Ten or more counts support the clone carrying this T cell receptor beta chain. The antigen is not known. Regarding the study as a whole: Naive CD4+ cells shared 10% to 15% of tumor Treg sequences.

The TRBV12-4/TRBJ1-2 clonotypes were amplified using barcode primers with ligated adaptors. TCRdb independently ran MiXCR on the multiplex PCR reads; one entry per CDR3 protein. The table records hundreds of distinct CDR3 sequences, roughly 3.5% of them present only once. There are 15 residues in the CDR3. Trimming shortened V by 5 bases and J by 4 bases, and 17 bases separated the two germline ends. This sequence originates from a female donor with breast cancer. The chain employs TRBV12-3 or TRBV12-4 and TRBJ1-2; D is unresolved. The sample was naive CD4+ T cells sorted from blood. Described subset: naive CD4+ T cells, CD4+CD45RA+CD25-. The CDR3: CASSPTRRVRYGYTF. The CDR3, as DNA: TGTGCCAGCAGTCCGACGAGAAGGGTTCGCTATGGCTACACCTTC.